Listed below are T cell receptor beta chains from one sample, sequenced in a study of vaccination effects on CD4 cells after COVID-19. TCRdb keeps only in-frame clones here, not all; method: immunoSEQ multiplex PCR. Of approximately 37,000 clones in the sample, about 70% are singletons; the top ten hold less than 3.5%. Antigens for these TCRs are unknown. The sequencing here drew on CD4+ T cells from PBMCs cultured without peptide, taken before COVID-19 vaccination. Receptors were obtained from a human donor who received a COVID-19 vaccine. Each CDR3 is given with its conserved first and last residue. Each record gives: J gene, clone size, D gene, V gene, CDR3 DNA, CDR3 protein. D genes are given only for firm matches. Expanded clones are given a class, and other clones once, few, many or no size at all.

TRBJ1-1	few	-	TRBV7-2	TGTGCCAGCAGCATTCAGGACACTGAAGCTTTCTTT	CASSIQDTEAFF
TRBJ1-4	-	-	TRBV15	TGTGCCACCAGCAGAGATGTGGGGATGGGTGAAAAACTGTTTTTT	CATSRDVGMGEKLFF
TRBJ1-1	-	-	TRBV18	TGTGCCAGCTCACCACAGAACACTGAAGCTTTCTTT	CASSPQNTEAFF
TRBJ1-2	once	TRBD1	TRBV6-1	TGTGCCAGCAGTGAAGCCGGAACCGGGACAGGGTATGGCTACACCTTC	CASSEAGTGTGYGYTF
TRBJ1-5	-	-	TRBV6-5	TGTGCCAGCAGTAGCGGGTCGTGGAATCAGCCCCAGCATTTT	CASSSGSWNQPQHF
TRBJ1-2	few	-	TRBV6-6	TGTGCCAGCAGTTACTCCTTAGGGGATTATGGCTACACCTTC	CASSYSLGDYGYTF
TRBJ2-6	-	-	TRBV19	TGTGCCAGTAGTAATCCAGGGCTTAGCTCTGGGGCCAACGTCCTGACTTTC	CASSNPGLSSGANVLTF
TRBJ1-2	-	TRBD1	TRBV12-3/TRBV12-4	TGTGCCAGCAGTGTCGACAGGGTGGGGGGCTACACCTTC	CASSVDRVGGYTF
TRBJ2-7	-	TRBD2	TRBV6-1	TGTGCCAGCAGTGACGGACTAGCGGCTTACTCCTACGAGCAGTACTTC	CASSDGLAAYSYEQYF
TRBJ1-2	-	-	TRBV2	TGTGCCAGCAGTGACCTCGGGCAGTTTGGCTACACCTTC	CASSDLGQFGYTF
TRBJ2-5	-	TRBD2	TRBV11-3	TGTGCCAGCAGCCGGCGGGGGGGAAGCGAGACCCAGTACTTC	CASSRRGGSETQYF
TRBJ1-2	-	-	TRBV9	TGTGCCAGCAGCGTAAACTATGGCTACACCTTC	CASSVNYGYTF
TRBJ2-7	-	TRBD1	TRBV3-1/TRBV3-2	TGTGCCAGCAGCCAAGAGACAGGGATGCGCTACGAGCAGTACTTC	CASSQETGMRYEQYF
TRBJ2-4	few	-	TRBV30	TGTGCCTGGACCGGGGCGGGGTGGGAGAACATTCAGTACTTC	CAWTGAGWENIQYF
TRBJ1-6	-	-	TRBV12-3/TRBV12-4	TGTGCCAGCAGCTTTAGCAATTCACCCCTCCACTTT	CASSFSNSPLHF
TRBJ1-5	-	-	TRBV19	TGTGCCAGTAGTAAAGGGGGATCTTATAGCAATCAGCCCCAGCATTTT	CASSKGGSYSNQPQHF
TRBJ1-1	-	TRBD1	TRBV27	TGTGCCAGCAGAAAGGACAGGGTGAACACTGAAGCTTTCTTT	CASRKDRVNTEAFF
TRBJ1-4	-	-	TRBV4-1	TGCGCCAGCAGCCAAGTAGGCAGGGAGGAAAAACTGTTTTTT	CASSQVGREEKLFF
TRBJ1-5	-	-	TRBV6-5	TGTGCCAGCAGTTACGGACCTTATAGCAATCAGCCCCAGCATTTT	CASSYGPYSNQPQHF
TRBJ2-3	-	-	TRBV20-1	TGCAGTGCTAGTACATTCCAACTCACAGATACGCAGTATTTT	CSASTFQLTDTQYF
TRBJ1-4	few	-	TRBV28	TGTGCCAGCAGTTTCGGAGCCTATGAAAAACTGTTTTTT	CASSFGAYEKLFF
TRBJ2-1	-	TRBD2	TRBV18	TGTGCCAGCTCACCTCTCGGGACTAGCGGATACAATGAGCAGTTCTTC	CASSPLGTSGYNEQFF
TRBJ1-5	-	-	TRBV2	TGTGCCAGCAGCGGAGGCCGGAGCAATCAGCCCCAGCATTTT	CASSGGRSNQPQHF
TRBJ1-1	-	TRBD1	TRBV28	TGTGCCAGCAGTTTATTGGAAGGGGGCAATACTGAAGCTTTCTTT	CASSLLEGGNTEAFF
TRBJ2-3	-	-	TRBV7-2	TGTGCCAGCAGCCTTAGGGGGAGTAGGGATACGCAGTATTTT	CASSLRGSRDTQYF
TRBJ1-6	-	TRBD1	TRBV15	TGTGCCACCAGCGAGGGGGGGGGACAGAATAATTCACCCCTCCACTTT	CATSEGGGQNNSPLHF
TRBJ1-6	-	TRBD1	TRBV6-2/TRBV6-3	TGTGCCAGCACCCCTTGGGGGACAGTTAATTCACCCCTCCACTTT	CASTPWGTVNSPLHF